The next 26 T cell receptor beta chains were all read from a single sample in a study of T cell responses to AZD1222 COVID-19 vaccine. Assay used: immunoSEQ multiplex PCR; TCRdb lists only in-frame clones, some missing. The sample records over 75,000 clones, roughly nine tenths being singletons. The sequencing used peripheral blood, collected 28 days after the second AZD1222 dose. All receptors come from an adult who received the AZD1222 COVID-19 vaccine.

V is TRBV19 and J is TRBJ1-2; D gene uncertain. The V gene's germline CDR1 is LNHDA and CDR2 SQIVND (reference sequence). The CDR3 has 13 residues. V shed 3 bases and J shed 6 bases, with 11 bases lying between them. The CDR3 DNA sequence: TGTGCCAGTAGTATTGTTGCTGGAAATGGCTACACCTTC. It yields the protein CASSIVAGNGYTF.

The rearrangement links TRBV6-1 to TRBJ1-2; perhaps TRBD1 as D (6 bases). The germline CDR1 and CDR2 sequences are MNHNS and SASEGT. This CDR3 is built from 14 residues. The V end was cut by 3 bases, the J end by 0 bases, with 8 bases between. This CDR3 is CASSERQANYGYTF. For the CDR3, the DNA is TGTGCCAGCAGTGAGAGACAGGCTAACTATGGCTACACCTTC.

This clone was detected once. This chain uses TRBV5-6 with TRBJ1-1, with 7 positions matching TRBD1. The germline CDR1 and CDR2 sequences are SGHDT and YYEEEE. The V and J ends lost 2 bases and 5 bases, in that order; junction bases with no gene match: 9. The CDR3 sequence is 15 residues long. The CDR3 here is CASSLVDREYTEAFF. The CDR3 region has the DNA TGTGCCAGCAGCTTAGTAGACAGGGAGTATACTGAAGCTTTCTTT.

The chain has TRBV3-1 (or the pseudogene TRBV3-2) and TRBJ2-5; a weak D match, TRBD1 (6 bases). V dropped 2 bases and J dropped 4 bases, with 14 bases sitting between them. In germline, CDR1 is LGHDT, CDR2 YNNKEL (reference sequence). The CDR3 consists of 15 residues. CDR3 DNA: TGTGCCAGCAGCCAATACCAGGGGAGTGGAGAGACCCAGTACTTC. It translates to CASSQYQGSGETQYF.

This rearrangement joins TRBV20-1 to TRBJ1-3; D is unresolved. V was trimmed by 3 bases and J by 0 bases, leaving 12 bases between them. CDR1 DFQATT and CDR2 SNEGSKA come from the germline V gene (reference sequence). This CDR3 is 15 amino acids long. The CDR3 region is CSASRAAFSGNTIYF. For the CDR3, the DNA is TGCAGTGCTAGTCGGGCGGCTTTCTCTGGAAACACCATATATTTT.

V is TRBV6-5 and J is TRBJ2-7; the D call may be TRBD1 or TRBD2 (6 bases each). CDR3 size: 15 residues. The ends were cut back, 7 bases at V and 2 bases at J, with 18 bases in the middle. Germline assignment: CDR1 MNHEY and CDR2 SVGAGI. CDR3 sequence reads: CASTRGADSTYEQYF. The CDR3, as DNA: TGTGCCAGCACTAGGGGGGCGGACTCAACCTACGAGCAGTACTTC.

The rearrangement uses TRBV19 and TRBJ2-5, with D perhaps assigned TRBD1 or TRBD2 (5 bases each). Trimming took 2 bases from V and 2 from J, leaving 30 bases between them. CDR3 length: 21 amino acids. Looked up from germline, CDR1 is LNHDA and CDR2 is SQIVND (reference sequence). The CDR3: CASSIWSAAGRFLEGQETQYF. DNA of the CDR3: TGTGCCAGTAGTATATGGTCGGCAGCTGGCCGTTTCCTAGAGGGGCAAGAGACCCAGTACTTC.

The chain recombines TRBV28 with TRBJ1-3, with D tentatively TRBD1 (5 bases). The CDR3 has 15 residues. Looked up from germline, CDR1 is MDHEN and CDR2 is SYDVKM. Trimming pared 7 bases from V and 0 bases from J, leaving 13 bases between. DNA for the CDR3: TGTGCCAGCACCCCCGGGGGGGACTCTGGAAACACCATATATTTT. Translated, it gives CASTPGGDSGNTIYF.

This chain joins TRBV3-1 (or the pseudogene TRBV3-2) and TRBJ2-7, with 8 bases lining up with TRBD2. This CDR3 contains 16 residues. Germline CDR1 LGHDT, CDR2 YNNKEL (reference sequence). V lost 0 bases, J lost 3 bases, and 7 bases stayed unmatched. The CDR3 DNA is TGTGCCAGCAGCCAAGACCCCGGGGGGGCCTTCTACGAGCAGTACTTC. Translated: CASSQDPGGAFYEQYF.

The chain recombines TRBV5-4 with TRBJ1-2; 7 bases are a match to TRBD1. V shed 2 bases and J 1 base; nucleotides not matched to a gene: 5. The CDR3 sequence is 15 residues long. CDR1 is SGHNT, CDR2 YYREEE, per germline (reference sequence). CDR3 sequence: CASSLQGNYNYGYTF. The DNA for the CDR3 is TGTGCCAGCAGCTTACAGGGGAATTATAACTATGGCTACACCTTC.

The rearrangement links TRBV5-1 to TRBJ1-5; a possible D gene is TRBD1 (6 bases). CDR1 is SGHRS and CDR2 is YFSETQ in the germline V gene. Trimming took 0 bases from V and 0 from J, leaving 7 bases between them. CDR3 size: 15 residues. The CDR3 is CASSLGGASNQPQHF. In nucleotides, the CDR3 is TGCGCCAGCAGCTTGGGGGGGGCTAGCAATCAGCCCCAGCATTTT.

V and J are TRBV24-1 and TRBJ2-2; D is unclear. With 3 bases removed from V and 0 bases from J, the gap between germline ends came to 10 bases. Germline V gene data show CDR1 as KGHDR and CDR2 as SFDVKD. The CDR3 is 16 residues long. In DNA, the CDR3 is TGTGCCACCAGTGATCACGGCGTTTCGAACACCGGGGAGCTGTTTTTT. Protein: CATSDHGVSNTGELFF.

This chain joins TRBV19 and TRBJ2-1; TRBD2 agrees at 12 bases. CDR1 LNHDA and CDR2 SQIVND come from the germline V gene (reference sequence). V gave up 3 bases and J gave up 8 bases; unmatched junction bases: 8. The CDR3 contains 16 residues. CDR3 DNA sequence: TGTGCCAGTAGTATTGAGCTAGCGGGAGGGCCCCATGAGCAGTTCTTC. It yields the protein CASSIELAGGPHEQFF. The whole variable domain, remainder taken from reference TRBV19 and TRBJ2-1, is DGGITQSPKYLFRKEGQNVTLSCEQNLNHDAMYWYRQDPGQGLRLIYYSQIVNDFQKGDIAEGYSVSREKKESFPLTVTSAQKNPTAFYLCASSIELAGGPHEQFFGPGTRLTVL.

The chain joins TRBV2 to TRBJ2-7; 7 bases are a match to TRBD2. The CDR3 loop spans 17 amino acids. Trimming removed 6 bases from V and 6 bases from J; junction bases left unmatched: 20. Per the germline V gene, CDR1 is SNHLY and CDR2 is FYNNEI. In nucleotides, the CDR3 is TGTGCCAGCAGGCCACCCCCCCTAGCCCCGGGAGGAGGCGAGCAGTACTTC. As protein: CASRPPPLAPGGGEQYF.

This chain links TRBV7-8 with TRBJ1-5; D remains ambiguous. This CDR3 region has 16 residues. Trimming shortened V by 2 bases and J by 4 bases, and 15 bases separated the two germline ends. Germline V CDR1 and CDR2: SGHVS, FQNEAQ. CDR3 loop: CASSLYPGSSNQPQHF. The CDR3 DNA reads TGTGCCAGCAGCTTATATCCCGGGAGTAGTAATCAGCCCCAGCATTTT.

The V call is TRBV11-2, the J call TRBJ2-1; 12 nucleotides match TRBD2. Unmatched junction bases numbered 8, after V lost 4 bases and J lost 7 bases. This CDR3 is built from 16 residues. Germline lookup yields CDR1 SGHAT and CDR2 FQNNGV. The CDR3 loop reads CASSSGLAGGWNEQFF. CDR3 nucleotides: TGTGCCAGCAGCTCGGGACTAGCGGGTGGCTGGAATGAGCAGTTCTTC.

V usage is TRBV29-1 and J usage is TRBJ1-1, with 7 bases that match TRBD1. The CDR3 totals 15 residues. The germline CDR1 and CDR2 sequences are SQVTM and ANQGSEA. The ends lost 7 bases at V and 1 base at J; junction bases unmatched: 12. As DNA, the CDR3 is TGCAGCGCTTCTACAGGGGAGATGTGGAACACTGAAGCTTTCTTT. It specifies CSASTGEMWNTEAFF.

The chain joins TRBV2 to TRBJ1-6; possibly TRBD1 for D (5 bases). The ends were cut back, 7 bases at V and 10 bases at J, with 17 bases in the middle. Germline CDR1 reads SNHLY; CDR2 reads FYNNEI. CDR3 length equals 14 residues. The CDR3 coding sequence is TGTGCCAGCACCGTCGGGACGGTGGGCTCACCCCTCCACTTT. It yields the protein CASTVGTVGSPLHF.

The chain joins TRBV7-8 to TRBJ1-5; D perhaps matches TRBD1 (6 bases). Germline CDR1 is SGHVS and CDR2 is FQNEAQ. The CDR3 contains 14 residues. V dropped 8 bases and J dropped 3 bases, with 14 bases sitting between them. CDR3 amino acids: CASGGASVNQPQHF. The CDR3 nucleotides read TGTGCCAGCGGGGGGGCGTCAGTCAATCAGCCCCAGCATTTT.

This clone is a singleton in its sample. The V and J genes are TRBV30 and TRBJ1-1; a weak D match, TRBD1 (5 bases). From germline, CDR1 is GTSNPN and CDR2 SVGIG (reference sequence). This CDR3 has 13 residues. V lost 7 bases to trimming and J lost 1 base, with 13 bases between them. CDR3 sequence (DNA): TGTGCCTACTCGACAGCCCGGAACACTGAAGCTTTCTTT. Protein product: CAYSTARNTEAFF.

V is TRBV7-9 and J is TRBJ2-2; D may match TRBD1 or TRBD2 (5 bases each). The V end was cut by 5 bases, the J end by 2 bases, with 12 bases between. Germline CDR1 SEHNR, CDR2 FQNEAQ (reference sequence). The CDR3 consists of 15 residues. The CDR3 sequence is CASSGGPLNTGELFF. Here the CDR3 DNA reads TGTGCCAGCAGCGGGGGACCCCTCAACACCGGGGAGCTGTTTTTT.

This clone appeared a single time. V and J are TRBV19 and TRBJ2-2; D may be TRBD1 (5 bases). From germline, CDR1 is LNHDA and CDR2 SQIVND (reference sequence). Trimming shortened V by 6 bases and J by 1 base, and 9 bases separated the two germline ends. This CDR3 comprises 14 residues. CDR3 residues: CASSPRGNTGELFF. CDR3 nucleotide sequence: TGTGCCAGTAGCCCTAGGGGGAACACCGGGGAGCTGTTTTTT.

The chain links TRBV27 to TRBJ2-5; the D is unclear. CDR3 length: 14 residues. The ends were cut back, 8 bases at V and 0 bases at J, with 13 bases in the middle. The germline V gene has CDR1 MNHEY and CDR2 SMNVEV (reference sequence). This chain's CDR3 is CASSASRYQETQYF. As DNA, the CDR3 is TGTGCCAGCTCGGCCAGTAGATACCAAGAGACCCAGTACTTC.

The chain is built from TRBV6-4 and TRBJ2-3; D not certain. Germline CDR1 and CDR2: MRHNA and SNTAGT. The CDR3 loop spans 13 amino acids. Between the trimmed V and J ends, which lost 4 bases and 5 bases, there was a span of 10 bases. The CDR3 is CASSVSPEDTQYF. As DNA, the CDR3 is TGTGCCAGCAGTGTATCCCCAGAAGATACGCAGTATTTT.

The V and J genes are TRBV5-5 and TRBJ2-7; a possible D gene is TRBD2 (6 bases). The CDR3 extends over 14 amino acids. The ends were cut back, 5 bases at V and 3 bases at J, with 15 bases in the middle. CDR1 SGHKS and CDR2 YYEKEE come from the germline V gene (reference sequence). The chain's CDR3 is CASSIRDSNYEQYF. CDR3 nucleotide sequence: TGTGCCAGCAGTATCCGGGACTCCAACTACGAGCAGTACTTC.

This rearrangement joins TRBV2 to TRBJ2-5; D possibly corresponds to TRBD2 (6 bases). This CDR3 contains 14 residues. V lost 5 bases to trimming and J lost 2 bases, with 12 bases between them. CDR1 and CDR2 (germline): SNHLY, FYNNEI. DNA of the CDR3: TGTGCCAGCAGTAAGGGACTGACACAAGAGACCCAGTACTTC. Protein: CASSKGLTQETQYF.